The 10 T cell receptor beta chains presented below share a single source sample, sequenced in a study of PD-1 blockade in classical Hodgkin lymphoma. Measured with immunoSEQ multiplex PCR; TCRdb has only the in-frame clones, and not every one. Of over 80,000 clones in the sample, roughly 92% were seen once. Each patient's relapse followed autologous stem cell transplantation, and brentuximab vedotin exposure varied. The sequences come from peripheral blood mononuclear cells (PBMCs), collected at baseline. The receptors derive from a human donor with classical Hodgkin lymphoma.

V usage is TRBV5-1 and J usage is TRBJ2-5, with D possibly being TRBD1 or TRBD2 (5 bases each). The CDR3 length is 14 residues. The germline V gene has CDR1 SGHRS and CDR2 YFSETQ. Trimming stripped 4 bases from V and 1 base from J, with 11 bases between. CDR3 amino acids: CASSLAQAQETQYF. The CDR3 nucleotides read TGCGCCAGCAGCCTAGCACAGGCCCAAGAGACCCAGTACTTC. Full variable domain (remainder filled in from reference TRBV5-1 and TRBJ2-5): KAGVTQTPRYLIKTRGQQVTLSCSPISGHRSVSWYQQTPGQGLQFLFEYFSETQRNKGNFPGRFSGRQFSNSRSEMNVSTLELGDSALYLCASSLAQAQETQYFGPGTRLLVL.

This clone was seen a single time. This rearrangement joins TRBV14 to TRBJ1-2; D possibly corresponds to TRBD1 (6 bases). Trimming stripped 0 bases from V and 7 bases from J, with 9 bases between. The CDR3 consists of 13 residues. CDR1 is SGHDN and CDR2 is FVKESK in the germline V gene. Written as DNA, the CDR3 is TGTGCCAGCAGCCAAGATGGCAGGGGTGGCTACACCTTC. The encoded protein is CASSQDGRGGYTF.

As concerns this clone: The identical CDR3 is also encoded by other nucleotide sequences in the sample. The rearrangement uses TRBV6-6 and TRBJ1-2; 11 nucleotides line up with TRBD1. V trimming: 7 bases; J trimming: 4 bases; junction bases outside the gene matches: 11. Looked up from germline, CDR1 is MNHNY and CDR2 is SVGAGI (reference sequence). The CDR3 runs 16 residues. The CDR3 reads CASTPGQGGGSYGYTF. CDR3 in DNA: TGTGCCAGCACCCCGGGACAGGGGGGCGGTAGCTATGGCTACACCTTC.

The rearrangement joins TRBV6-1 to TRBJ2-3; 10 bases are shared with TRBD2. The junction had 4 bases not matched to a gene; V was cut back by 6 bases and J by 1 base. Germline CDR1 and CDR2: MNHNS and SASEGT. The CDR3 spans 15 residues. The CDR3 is CASSLAGGGTDTQYF. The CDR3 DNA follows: TGTGCCAGCAGCTTAGCGGGAGGAGGCACAGATACGCAGTATTTT.

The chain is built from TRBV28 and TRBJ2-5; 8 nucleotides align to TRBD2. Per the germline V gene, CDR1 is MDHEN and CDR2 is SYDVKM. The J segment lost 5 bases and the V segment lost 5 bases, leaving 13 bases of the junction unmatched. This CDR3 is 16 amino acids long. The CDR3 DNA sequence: TGTGCCAGCAGTGCGCCGACTAGCGAATATGTGGAGACCCAGTACTTC. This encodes CASSAPTSEYVETQYF.

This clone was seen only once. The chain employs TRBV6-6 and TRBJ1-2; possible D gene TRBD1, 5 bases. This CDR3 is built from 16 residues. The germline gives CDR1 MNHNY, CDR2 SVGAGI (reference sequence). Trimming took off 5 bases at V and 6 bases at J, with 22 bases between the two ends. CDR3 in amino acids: CASSGLRDPRTDGYTF. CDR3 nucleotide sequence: TGTGCCAGCAGTGGGCTGCGGGACCCTCGTACGGATGGCTACACCTTC.

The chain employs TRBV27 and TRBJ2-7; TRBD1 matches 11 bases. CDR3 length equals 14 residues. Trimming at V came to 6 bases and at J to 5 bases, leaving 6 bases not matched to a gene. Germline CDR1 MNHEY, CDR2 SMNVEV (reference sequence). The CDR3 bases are TGTGCCAGCAGGGTATGGGGACAGGGGGACGAGCAGTACTTC. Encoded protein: CASRVWGQGDEQYF.

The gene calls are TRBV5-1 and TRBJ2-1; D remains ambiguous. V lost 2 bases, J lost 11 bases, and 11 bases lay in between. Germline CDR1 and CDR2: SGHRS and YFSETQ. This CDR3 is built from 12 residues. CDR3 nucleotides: TGCGCCAGCAGCTTAAGGCTAACTCAGCAGTTCTTC. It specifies CASSLRLTQQFF. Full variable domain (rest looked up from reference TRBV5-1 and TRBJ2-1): KAGVTQTPRYLIKTRGQQVTLSCSPISGHRSVSWYQQTPGQGLQFLFEYFSETQRNKGNFPGRFSGRQFSNSRSEMNVSTLELGDSALYLCASSLRLTQQFFGPGTRLTVL.

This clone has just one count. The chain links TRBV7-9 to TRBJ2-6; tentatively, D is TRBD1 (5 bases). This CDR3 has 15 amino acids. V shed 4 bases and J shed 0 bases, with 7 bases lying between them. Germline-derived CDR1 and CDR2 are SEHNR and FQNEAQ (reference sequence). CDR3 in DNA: TGTGCCAGCAGCTGGCAGGGCTCTGGGGCCAACGTCCTGACTTTC. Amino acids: CASSWQGSGANVLTF.

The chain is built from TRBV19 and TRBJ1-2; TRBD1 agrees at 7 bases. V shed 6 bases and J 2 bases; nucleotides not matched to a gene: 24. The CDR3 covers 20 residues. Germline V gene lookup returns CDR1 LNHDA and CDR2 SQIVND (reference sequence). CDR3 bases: TGTGCCAGTAGCGCTCTCTATCACCCGGGTATGGGACAGACAAACTATGGCTACACCTTC. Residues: CASSALYHPGMGQTNYGYTF.